This entry lists 24 T cell receptor beta chains sequenced from one sample in a study of identical twins. TCRdb re-called the 5' RACE reads with MiXCR, one entry per CDR3 protein. Altogether some 1,600,000 distinct CDR3 sequences are present, around a third being singletons, with the ten largest covering roughly 0.3%. The sequencing input was cord blood. These receptors were obtained from a newborn girl in good health.

This clonotype has just a few counts. V gene TRBV7-2 combines with J gene TRBJ2-3; 10 bases agree with TRBD2. CDR1 and CDR2 from the germline V gene are SGHTA and FQGNSA. V lost 4 bases, J lost 1 base, and 5 bases stayed unmatched. This CDR3 contains 16 residues. The CDR3 protein is CASSSIGLAGTDTQYF. CDR3 in DNA: TGTGCCAGCAGCTCTATCGGACTAGCGGGCACAGATACGCAGTATTTT.

The rearrangement joins TRBV15 to TRBJ2-1; maybe TRBD1 (6 bases). Looked up from germline, CDR1 is LNHNV and CDR2 is YYDKDF (reference sequence). This CDR3 is built from 15 residues. Trimming took off 3 bases at V and 4 bases at J, with 13 bases between the two ends. CDR3: CATSRRVGGYNEQFF. CDR3 nucleotide sequence: TGTGCCACCAGCAGGCGGGTAGGGGGATACAATGAGCAGTTCTTC.

This clonotype appeared a few times. The rearrangement joins TRBV7-9 to TRBJ1-1; no firm D call. Germline CDR1 is SEHNR and CDR2 is FQNEAQ (reference sequence). V was cut by 5 bases and J by 1 base, with 8 bases left in between. The CDR3 length is 13 residues. This chain's CDR3 is CASSRLGNTEAFF. CDR3 DNA sequence: TGTGCCAGCAGCCGCCTGGGGAACACTGAAGCTTTCTTT.

This chain uses TRBV20-1 with TRBJ2-1; D unclear. V shed 3 bases and J shed 2 bases, with 11 bases lying between them. The CDR3 totals 14 residues. From germline, CDR1 is DFQATT and CDR2 SNEGSKA (reference sequence). Here the CDR3 reads CSASWGGAYNEQFF. DNA for the CDR3: TGCAGTGCTAGCTGGGGTGGAGCCTACAATGAGCAGTTCTTC.

The genes are TRBV2 and TRBJ2-2, with 12 nucleotides matching TRBD2. This CDR3 has 17 residues. The V and J ends lost 7 bases and 5 bases, in that order; junction bases with no gene match: 11. The germline gives CDR1 SNHLY, CDR2 FYNNEI. The DNA of the CDR3 is TGTGCCAGCATCGACTCTGGACTAGCGGGAAGGACCGGGGAGCTGTTTTTT. Translated, it gives CASIDSGLAGRTGELFF.

This clonotype was detected only a few times. The chain employs TRBV2 and TRBJ2-3; D is undetermined. V lost 4 bases, J lost 2 bases, and 22 bases lay in between. Germline V gives CDR1 SNHLY, CDR2 FYNNEI. The CDR3 has 18 amino acids. CDR3 sequence: CASSGRIMGLGHTDTQYF. In nucleotides, the CDR3 is TGTGCCAGCAGTGGGCGAATAATGGGCTTAGGCCACACAGATACGCAGTATTTT.

The chain joins TRBV10-3 to TRBJ2-7; D perhaps matches TRBD2 (6 bases). Germline V lookup: CDR1 ENHRY, CDR2 SYGVKD. Trimming left V 3 bases short and J 7 bases short, with 19 bases between. The CDR3 is 15 amino acids. The CDR3 nucleotides are TGTGCCATCAGTGATATCGAGGGTATGGCGGGGGAGCAGTACTTC. This encodes CAISDIEGMAGEQYF.

The chain joins TRBV27 to TRBJ2-4, with TRBD2 as a possible D gene (6 bases). V lost 5 bases and J lost 0, with 11 bases in between. CDR3 length: 15 amino acids. CDR1 and CDR2 from the germline V gene are MNHEY and SMNVEV (reference sequence). The CDR3 DNA reads as TGTGCCAGCAGTGGCGCGGGACTAGCCAAAAACATTCAGTACTTC. As protein: CASSGAGLAKNIQYF.

This clonotype was counted ten times or more. In DNA form, the CDR3 reads TGCAGCGTTGCTAACACTGAAGCTTTCTTT. It encodes CSVANTEAFF. The V call is TRBV29-1, the J call TRBJ1-1; D is unresolved. Trimming took off 4 bases at V and 2 bases at J, with 2 bases between the two ends. The CDR3 sequence is 10 residues long. Germline V gene data show CDR1 as SQVTM and CDR2 as ANQGSEA.

There are many counts of this clonotype. J is TRBJ2-7 and V is TRBV20-1, with 10 bases fitting TRBD1. This CDR3 has 14 residues. V lost 6 bases to trimming and J lost 0 bases; unmatched junction nucleotides: 5. Germline CDR1 reads DFQATT; CDR2 reads SNEGSKA (reference sequence). Written as DNA, the CDR3 is TGCAGTGCCCCGGGACAGGGGAGCTCCTACGAGCAGTACTTC. This translates into CSAPGQGSSYEQYF.

This chain connects TRBV7-2 to TRBJ1-2; D gene unclear. This CDR3 contains 16 residues. CDR1 is SGHTA and CDR2 is FQGNSA in the germline V gene. Trimming removed 0 bases from V and 4 bases from J, with 15 bases in between. CDR3 residues: CASSLAWSDLLYGYTF. In nucleotides, the CDR3 is TGTGCCAGCAGCTTAGCTTGGTCGGATCTTCTCTATGGCTACACCTTC.

This sequence joins TRBV7-8 and TRBJ2-5; TRBD2 aligns across 11 bases. J gave up 2 bases and V 3 bases, and 11 bases lay outside the gene matches. There are 18 residues in the CDR3. Germline V CDR1 and CDR2: SGHVS, FQNEAQ. Written as DNA, the CDR3 is TGTGCCAGCAGCTTGGAGGGACCTAGCGGGGGGTGGCAAGAGACCCAGTACTTC. This codes for CASSLEGPSGGWQETQYF. The entire variable domain, with the rest obtained from reference TRBV7-8 and TRBJ2-5, is as follows: GAGVSQSPRYKVAKRGQDVALRCDPISGHVSLFWYQQALGQGPEFLTYFQNEAQLDKSGLPSDRFFAERPEGSVSTLKIQRTQQEDSAVYLCASSLEGPSGGWQETQYFGPGTRLLVL.

This clonotype was picked up a small number of times. The rearrangement links TRBV5-1 to TRBJ1-1, with D possibly matching TRBD1 (5 bases). This CDR3 has 13 residues. V dropped 4 bases and J dropped 4 bases, with 11 bases sitting between them. Germline values: CDR1 SGHRS, CDR2 YFSETQ. CDR3 amino acids: CASSPGRFTEAFF. The CDR3 DNA reads as TGCGCCAGCAGCCCGGGACGATTCACTGAAGCTTTCTTT.

This clonotype was detected a few times. The V call is TRBV28, the J call TRBJ2-7; no reliable D call. V shed 6 bases and J shed 0 bases, with 6 bases lying between them. The CDR3 totals 12 residues. CDR1 and CDR2 (germline): MDHEN, SYDVKM. The chain's CDR3 is CASRSPSYEQYF. The CDR3 DNA is TGTGCCAGCAGGTCTCCCTCCTACGAGCAGTACTTC.

This chain connects TRBV27 to TRBJ2-7; 7 nucleotides line up with TRBD2. This CDR3 spans 16 amino acids. V lost 5 bases to trimming and J lost 2 bases; unmatched junction nucleotides: 12. Germline assignment: CDR1 MNHEY and CDR2 SMNVEV (reference sequence). CDR3 sequence: CASSLLGTIQPYEQYF. The DNA of the CDR3 is TGTGCCAGCAGTCTCCTAGGGACTATACAGCCCTACGAGCAGTACTTC.

This clonotype was counted only a few times. The chain combines TRBV6-2 or TRBV6-3 with TRBJ1-5; D not certain. The germline V and J ends were trimmed by 4 bases and 4 bases, with 5 bases remaining between them. This CDR3 spans 12 amino acids. Germline CDR1 reads MNHEY; CDR2 reads SVGEGT. CDR3 nucleotides: TGTGCCAGCAGTTGGGAGAATCAGCCCCAGCATTTT. As protein: CASSWENQPQHF.

The table lists this clonotype with a few counts. The chain is built from TRBV9 and TRBJ2-4, with D uncertain. The CDR3 totals 14 residues. The germline CDR1 and CDR2 sequences are SGDLS and YYNGEE. Trimming took 4 bases from V and 5 from J, leaving 13 bases between them. Here the CDR3 reads CASSFSPRENIQYF. The CDR3 coding sequence is TGTGCCAGCAGCTTCAGCCCCCGGGAAAACATTCAGTACTTC.

As to this clonotype: Given a much more abundant clone one base away, this may be a read error. The chain carries TRBV29-1 and TRBJ2-7; 11 bases are a match to TRBD1. The CDR3 covers 15 residues. Looked up from germline, CDR1 is SQVTM and CDR2 is ANQGSEA. The CDR3 sequence is CSAERGTGGSYEQYF. In nucleotides, the CDR3 is TGCAGCGCTGAACGTGGGACAGGGGGCTCCTACGAGCAGTACTTC.

Here the CDR3 reads CSAPTGGGMNTEAFF. CDR3 in DNA: TGCAGTGCTCCGACAGGGGGAGGCATGAACACTGAAGCTTTCTTT. The chain joins TRBV20-1 to TRBJ1-1; 9 bases align to TRBD1. From germline, CDR1 is DFQATT and CDR2 SNEGSKA (reference sequence). V gave up 5 bases and J gave up 0 bases; unmatched junction bases: 7. The CDR3 is made up of 15 amino acids.

There are a few counts of this clonotype. This CDR3 is CASSPGLGAQNEQFF. In DNA, the CDR3 is TGTGCCAGCAGCCCGGGACTAGGGGCACAGAATGAGCAGTTCTTC. This rearrangement joins TRBV9 to TRBJ2-1, with 8 bases aligning to TRBD2. The germline V gene has CDR1 SGDLS and CDR2 YYNGEE. V was clipped by 4 bases and J by 7 bases; unmatched bases: 10. CDR3 size: 15 residues.

This clonotype was picked up many times. The genes are TRBV24-1 and TRBJ2-7; 9 bases line up with TRBD2. Germline trimming cut 5 bases from V and 2 bases from J; bases unmatched to any gene: 6. The CDR3 consists of 15 residues. Germline assignment: CDR1 KGHDR and CDR2 SFDVKD. The CDR3 DNA is TGTGCCACCAGTGGCTATAGCGGGAGTGCCTACGAGCAGTACTTC. Protein product: CATSGYSGSAYEQYF.

The chain has TRBV7-2 and TRBJ1-5; 8 bases fit TRBD1. After removal of 0 bases from V and 7 bases from J, the junction contained 2 bases not matched to a gene. The CDR3 has 14 amino acids. CDR1 SGHTA and CDR2 FQGNSA come from the germline V gene. CDR3 amino acids: CASSLARGLQPQHF. The CDR3 bases are TGTGCCAGCAGCTTAGCCAGGGGGCTGCAGCCCCAGCATTTT.

V and J are TRBV28 and TRBJ2-3, with 7 bases identical to TRBD2. The CDR3 is made up of 15 amino acids. Germline V lookup: CDR1 MDHEN, CDR2 SYDVKM. With 6 bases clipped from V and 0 bases from J, the junction kept 6 bases outside the gene matches. The DNA of the CDR3 is TGTGCCAGCAGACGGGACTACTCTAGCACAGATACGCAGTATTTT. Protein: CASRRDYSSTDTQYF. The variable domain in full, with the rest retrieved from reference TRBV28 and TRBJ2-3, is DVKVTQSSRYLVKRTGEKVFLECVQDMDHENMFWYRQDPGLGLRLIYFSYDVKMKEKGDIPEGYSVSREKKERFSLILESASTNQTSMYLCASRRDYSSTDTQYFGPGTRLTVL.

The V gene is TRBV9, the J gene TRBJ1-5; 9 bases are shared with TRBD1. This CDR3 spans 17 amino acids. Germline V lookup: CDR1 SGDLS, CDR2 YYNGEE. V lost 2 bases, J lost 0 bases, and 6 bases stayed unmatched. CDR3 coding DNA: TGTGCCAGCAGCGTCACGACAGGGGGATATAGCAATCAGCCCCAGCATTTT. Protein sequence: CASSVTTGGYSNQPQHF.